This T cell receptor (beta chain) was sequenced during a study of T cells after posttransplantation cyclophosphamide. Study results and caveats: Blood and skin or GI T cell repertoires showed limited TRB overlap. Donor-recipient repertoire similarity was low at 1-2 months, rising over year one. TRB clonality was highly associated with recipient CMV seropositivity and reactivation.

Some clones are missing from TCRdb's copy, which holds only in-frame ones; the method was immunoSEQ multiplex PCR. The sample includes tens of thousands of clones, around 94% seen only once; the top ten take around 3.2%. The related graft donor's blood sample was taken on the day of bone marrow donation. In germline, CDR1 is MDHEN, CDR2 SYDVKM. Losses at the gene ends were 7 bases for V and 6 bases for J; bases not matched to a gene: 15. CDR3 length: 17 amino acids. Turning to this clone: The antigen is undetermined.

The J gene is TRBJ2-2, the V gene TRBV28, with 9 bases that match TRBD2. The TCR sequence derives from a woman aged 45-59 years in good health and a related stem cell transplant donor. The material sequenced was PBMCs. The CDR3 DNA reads TGTGCCAGCACCTCCTCGAGGAGACTAGCGGTTCCCGGGGAGCTGTTTTTT. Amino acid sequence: CASTSSRRLAVPGELFF.